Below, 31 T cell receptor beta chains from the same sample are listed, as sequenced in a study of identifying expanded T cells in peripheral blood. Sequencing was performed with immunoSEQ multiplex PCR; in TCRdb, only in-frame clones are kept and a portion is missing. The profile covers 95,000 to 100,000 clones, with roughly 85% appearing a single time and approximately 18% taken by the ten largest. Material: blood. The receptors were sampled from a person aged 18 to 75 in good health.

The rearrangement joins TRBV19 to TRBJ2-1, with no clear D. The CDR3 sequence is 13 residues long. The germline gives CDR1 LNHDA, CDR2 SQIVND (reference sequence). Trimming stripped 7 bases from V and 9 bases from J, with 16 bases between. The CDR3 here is CASTPPGGREQFF. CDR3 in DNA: TGTGCCAGTACCCCACCGGGCGGCCGTGAGCAGTTCTTC.

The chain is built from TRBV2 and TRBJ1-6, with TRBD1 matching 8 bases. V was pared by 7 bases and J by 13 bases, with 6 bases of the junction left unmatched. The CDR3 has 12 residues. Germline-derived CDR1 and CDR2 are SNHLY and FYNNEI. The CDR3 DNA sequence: TGTGCCAGCATGGCTGGACAGGGCCCCCTCCACTTT. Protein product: CASMAGQGPLHF.

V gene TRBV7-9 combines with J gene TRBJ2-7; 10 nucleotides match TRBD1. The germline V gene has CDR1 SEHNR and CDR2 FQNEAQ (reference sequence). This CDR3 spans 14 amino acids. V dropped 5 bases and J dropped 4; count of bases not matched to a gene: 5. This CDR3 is CASSLRTGGYEQYF. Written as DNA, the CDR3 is TGTGCCAGCAGCCTTCGGACAGGGGGGTACGAGCAGTACTTC.

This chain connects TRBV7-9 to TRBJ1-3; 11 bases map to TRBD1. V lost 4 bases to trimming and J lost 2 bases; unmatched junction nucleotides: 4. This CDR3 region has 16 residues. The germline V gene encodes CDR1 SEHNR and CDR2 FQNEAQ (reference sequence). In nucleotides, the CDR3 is TGTGCCAGCAGCTACCGGACAGGGGGCACTGGAAACACCATATATTTT. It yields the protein CASSYRTGGTGNTIYF.

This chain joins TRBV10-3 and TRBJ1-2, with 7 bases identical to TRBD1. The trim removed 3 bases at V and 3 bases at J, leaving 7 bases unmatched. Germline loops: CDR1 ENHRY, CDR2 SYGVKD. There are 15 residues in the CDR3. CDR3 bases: TGTGCCATCAGTGACCTAACAGGGGCCGACTATGGCTACACCTTC. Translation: CAISDLTGADYGYTF.

The CDR3 DNA reads as TGCGCCAGCAGCCAAGTCGCCCGGTTTGCCGGGGAGCTGTTTTTT. This translates into CASSQVARFAGELFF. The gene calls are TRBV4-3 and TRBJ2-2; no clear D gene. This CDR3 spans 15 amino acids. Per the germline V gene, CDR1 is LGHNA and CDR2 is YSLEER. The ends were cut back, 1 base at V and 6 bases at J, with 12 bases in the middle.

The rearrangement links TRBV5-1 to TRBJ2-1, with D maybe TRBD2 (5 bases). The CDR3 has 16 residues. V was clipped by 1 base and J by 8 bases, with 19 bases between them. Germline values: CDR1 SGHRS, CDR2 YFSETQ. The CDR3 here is CASSLTGWSIGDEQFF. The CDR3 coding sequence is TGCGCCAGCAGCTTGACGGGGTGGTCCATCGGGGATGAGCAGTTCTTC. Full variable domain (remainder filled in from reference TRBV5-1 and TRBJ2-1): KAGVTQTPRYLIKTRGQQVTLSCSPISGHRSVSWYQQTPGQGLQFLFEYFSETQRNKGNFPGRFSGRQFSNSRSEMNVSTLELGDSALYLCASSLTGWSIGDEQFFGPGTRLTVL.

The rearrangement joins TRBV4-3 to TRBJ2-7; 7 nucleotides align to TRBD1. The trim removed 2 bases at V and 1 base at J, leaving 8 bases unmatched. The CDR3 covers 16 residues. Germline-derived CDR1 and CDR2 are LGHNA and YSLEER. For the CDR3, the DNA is TGCGCCAGCAGCCAACTATACCCGACAGGGTCCTACGAGCAGTACTTC. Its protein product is CASSQLYPTGSYEQYF.

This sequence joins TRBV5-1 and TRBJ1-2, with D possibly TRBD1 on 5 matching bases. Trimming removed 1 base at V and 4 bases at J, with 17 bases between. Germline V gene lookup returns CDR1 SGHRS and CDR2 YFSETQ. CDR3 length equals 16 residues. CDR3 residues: CASSLPREKGLYGYTF. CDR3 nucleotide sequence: TGCGCCAGCAGCTTGCCCAGGGAGAAGGGACTCTATGGCTACACCTTC. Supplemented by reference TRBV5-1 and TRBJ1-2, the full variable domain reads KAGVTQTPRYLIKTRGQQVTLSCSPISGHRSVSWYQQTPGQGLQFLFEYFSETQRNKGNFPGRFSGRQFSNSRSEMNVSTLELGDSALYLCASSLPREKGLYGYTFGSGTRLTVV.

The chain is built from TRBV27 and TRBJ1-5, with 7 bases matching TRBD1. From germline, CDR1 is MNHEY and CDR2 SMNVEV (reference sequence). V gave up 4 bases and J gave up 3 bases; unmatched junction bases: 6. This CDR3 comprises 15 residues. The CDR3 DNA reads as TGTGCCAGCAGTTCCAACAGGGGACCCAATCAGCCCCAGCATTTT. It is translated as CASSSNRGPNQPQHF.

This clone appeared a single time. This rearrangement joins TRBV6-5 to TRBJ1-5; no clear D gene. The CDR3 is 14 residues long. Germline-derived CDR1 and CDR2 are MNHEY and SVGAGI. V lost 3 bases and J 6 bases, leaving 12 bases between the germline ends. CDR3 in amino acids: CASSYGPTPQPQHF. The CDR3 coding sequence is TGTGCCAGCAGTTATGGACCCACCCCTCAGCCCCAGCATTTT.

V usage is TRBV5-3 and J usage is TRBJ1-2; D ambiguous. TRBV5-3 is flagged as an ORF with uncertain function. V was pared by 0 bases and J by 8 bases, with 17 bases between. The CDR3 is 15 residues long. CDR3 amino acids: CARSLEGRGAAGYTF. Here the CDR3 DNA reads TGTGCCAGAAGCTTGGAGGGCCGGGGAGCAGCGGGCTACACCTTC.

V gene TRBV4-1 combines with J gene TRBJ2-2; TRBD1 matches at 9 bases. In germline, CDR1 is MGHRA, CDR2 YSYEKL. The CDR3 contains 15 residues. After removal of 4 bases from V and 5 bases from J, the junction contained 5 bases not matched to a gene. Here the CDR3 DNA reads TGCGCCAGCAGCCCACAGGGGGCGATTACCGGGGAGCTGTTTTTT. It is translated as CASSPQGAITGELFF.

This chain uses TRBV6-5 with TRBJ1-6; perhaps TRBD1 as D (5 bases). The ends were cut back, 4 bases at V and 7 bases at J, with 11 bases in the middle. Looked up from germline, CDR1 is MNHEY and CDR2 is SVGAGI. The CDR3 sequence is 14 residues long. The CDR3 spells CASSFGQGNSPLHF. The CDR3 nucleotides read TGTGCCAGCAGTTTCGGACAAGGCAATTCACCCCTCCACTTT.

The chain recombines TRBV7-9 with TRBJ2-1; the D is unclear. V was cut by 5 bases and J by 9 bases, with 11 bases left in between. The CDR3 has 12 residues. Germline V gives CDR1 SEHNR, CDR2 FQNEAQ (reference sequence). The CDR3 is CASSTRLGEQFF. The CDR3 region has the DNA TGTGCCAGCAGCACCCGACTTGGTGAGCAGTTCTTC.

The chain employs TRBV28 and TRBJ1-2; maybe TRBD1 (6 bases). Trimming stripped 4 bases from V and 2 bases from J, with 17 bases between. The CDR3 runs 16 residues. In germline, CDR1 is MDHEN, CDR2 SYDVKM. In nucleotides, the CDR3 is TGTGCCAGCAGTTCCCAATACCGGGACAAGAACTATGGCTACACCTTC. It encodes CASSSQYRDKNYGYTF.

The CDR3 DNA sequence: TGCAGTGCGGACAGGGGGTATGGCTACACCTTC. Translating gives CSADRGYGYTF. The rearrangement joins TRBV20-1 to TRBJ1-2; 10 nucleotides match TRBD1. Per the germline V gene, CDR1 is DFQATT and CDR2 is SNEGSKA (reference sequence). CDR3 length: 11 amino acids. V lost 6 bases, J lost 5 bases, and 0 bases stayed unmatched.

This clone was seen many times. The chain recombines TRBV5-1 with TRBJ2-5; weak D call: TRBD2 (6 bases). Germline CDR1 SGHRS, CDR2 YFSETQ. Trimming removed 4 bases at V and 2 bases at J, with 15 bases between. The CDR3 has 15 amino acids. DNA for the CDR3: TGCGCCAGCAGCATCACCGGGACTTTACAAGAGACCCAGTACTTC. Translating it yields CASSITGTLQETQYF.

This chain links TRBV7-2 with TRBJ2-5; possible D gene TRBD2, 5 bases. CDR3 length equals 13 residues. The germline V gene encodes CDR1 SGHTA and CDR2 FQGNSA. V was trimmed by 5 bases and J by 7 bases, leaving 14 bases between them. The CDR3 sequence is CASSLGLGGTQYF. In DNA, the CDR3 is TGTGCCAGCAGCCTTGGACTGGGTGGGACCCAGTACTTC.

The CDR3: CASSRYEGRAYEQYF. In DNA form, the CDR3 reads TGTGCCAGCAGTCGGTACGAAGGCAGAGCCTACGAGCAGTACTTC. The chain has TRBV27 and TRBJ2-7, with D uncertain. The CDR3 has 15 amino acids. The germline V gene encodes CDR1 MNHEY and CDR2 SMNVEV (reference sequence). V dropped 5 bases and J dropped 2 bases, with 16 bases sitting between them.

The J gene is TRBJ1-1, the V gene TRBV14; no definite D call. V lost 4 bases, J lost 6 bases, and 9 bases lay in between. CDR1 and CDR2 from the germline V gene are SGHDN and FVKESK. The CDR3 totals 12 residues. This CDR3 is CASSPSLPEAFF. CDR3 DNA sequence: TGTGCCAGCAGCCCAAGCCTTCCTGAAGCTTTCTTT.

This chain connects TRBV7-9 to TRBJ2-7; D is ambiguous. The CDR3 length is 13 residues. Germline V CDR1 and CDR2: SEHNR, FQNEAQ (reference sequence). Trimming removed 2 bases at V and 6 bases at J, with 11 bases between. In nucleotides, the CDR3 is TGTGCCAGCAGCTTATTAAGGGCGGCCGAGCAGTACTTC. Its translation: CASSLLRAAEQYF.

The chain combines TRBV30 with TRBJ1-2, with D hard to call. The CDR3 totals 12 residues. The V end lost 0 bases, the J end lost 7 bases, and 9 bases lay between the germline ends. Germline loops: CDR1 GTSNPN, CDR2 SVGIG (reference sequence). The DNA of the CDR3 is TGTGCCTGGAGTGTTGGGCCGGGTGGCTACACCTTC. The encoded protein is CAWSVGPGGYTF.

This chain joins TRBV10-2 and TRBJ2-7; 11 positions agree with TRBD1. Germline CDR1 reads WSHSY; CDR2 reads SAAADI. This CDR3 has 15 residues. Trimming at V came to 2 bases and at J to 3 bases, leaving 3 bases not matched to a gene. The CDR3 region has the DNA TGCGCCAGCAGTGAGGGGACAGGGGGATTCTACGAGCAGTACTTC. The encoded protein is CASSEGTGGFYEQYF.

The CDR3 bases are TGTGCCAGCAGCTCCCGCAATAGCGGGTACAATGAGCAGTTCTTC. It translates to CASSSRNSGYNEQFF. The J gene is TRBJ2-1, the V gene TRBV9, with TRBD2 matching over 7 bases. V lost 4 bases and J lost 4; bases outside the gene matches: 8. Germline loops: CDR1 SGDLS, CDR2 YYNGEE. CDR3 length: 15 amino acids. Together with reference TRBV9 and TRBJ2-1, the CDR3 gives the full variable domain: DSGVTQTPKHLITATGQRVTLRCSPRSGDLSVYWYQQSLDQGLQFLIQYYNGEERAKGNILERFSAQQFPDLHSELNLSSLELGDSALYFCASSSRNSGYNEQFFGPGTRLTVL.

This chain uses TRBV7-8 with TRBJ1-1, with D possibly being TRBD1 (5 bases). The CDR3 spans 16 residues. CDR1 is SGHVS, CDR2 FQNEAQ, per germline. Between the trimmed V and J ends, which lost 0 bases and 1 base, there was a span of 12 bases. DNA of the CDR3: TGTGCCAGCAGCTTAGCCTCGGGGCCGTGGAACACTGAAGCTTTCTTT. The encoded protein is CASSLASGPWNTEAFF.

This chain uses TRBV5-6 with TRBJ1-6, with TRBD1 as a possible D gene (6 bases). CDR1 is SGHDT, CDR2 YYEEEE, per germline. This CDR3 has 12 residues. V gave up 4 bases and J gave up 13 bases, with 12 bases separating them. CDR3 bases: TGTGCCAGCAGCGTGGGGGGGCTCCCCCTCCACTTT. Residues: CASSVGGLPLHF. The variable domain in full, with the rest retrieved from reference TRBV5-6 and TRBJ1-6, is DAGVTQSPTHLIKTRGQQVTLRCSPKSGHDTVSWYQQALGQGPQFIFQYYEEEERQRGNFPDRFSGHQFPNYSSELNVNALLLGDSALYLCASSVGGLPLHFGNGTRLTVT.

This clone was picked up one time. CDR3 protein: CASNHRTPGSSRYEQYF. As DNA, the CDR3 is TGTGCCAGCAACCACAGAACCCCCGGATCTTCACGCTACGAGCAGTACTTC. The chain uses TRBV25-1 and TRBJ2-7; D uncertain. The CDR3 totals 17 residues. Trimming removed 7 bases from V and 3 bases from J, with 25 bases in between. CDR1 is MGHDK and CDR2 is SYGVNS in the germline V gene.

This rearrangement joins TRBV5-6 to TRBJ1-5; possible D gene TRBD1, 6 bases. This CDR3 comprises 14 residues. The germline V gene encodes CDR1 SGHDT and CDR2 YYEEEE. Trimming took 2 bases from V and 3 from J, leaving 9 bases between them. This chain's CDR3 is CASSFWGLNQPQHF. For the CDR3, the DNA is TGTGCCAGCAGCTTTTGGGGGCTCAATCAGCCCCAGCATTTT.

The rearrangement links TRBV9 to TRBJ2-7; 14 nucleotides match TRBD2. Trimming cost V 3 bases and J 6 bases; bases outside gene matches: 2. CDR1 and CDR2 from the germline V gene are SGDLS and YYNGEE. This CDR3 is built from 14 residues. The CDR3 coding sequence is TGTGCCAGCAGCGCAGGGACTAGCGGGGGCGAGCAGTACTTC. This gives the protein CASSAGTSGGEQYF.

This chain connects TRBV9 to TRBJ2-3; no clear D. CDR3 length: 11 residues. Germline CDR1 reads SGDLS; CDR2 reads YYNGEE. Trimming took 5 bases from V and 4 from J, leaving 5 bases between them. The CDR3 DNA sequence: TGTGCCAGCAGTGGGGCAGATACGCAGTATTTT. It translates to CASSGADTQYF.